This is a list of T cell receptor beta chains from one sample in a study of shared clonotypes between healthy human individuals. Clones were sequenced by immunoSEQ multiplex PCR, and TCRdb holds only the in-frame ones, with some missing. The data hold some 630,000 clones, with approximately 75% observed a single time. Material: memory CD4+ T cells sorted from blood. The receptors derive from a woman between 25 and 40 years old in good health. CDR3s include the opening cysteine and the closing phenylalanine or tryptophan. D genes are given only for firm matches. Size tells how often a clone was seen (once, few, many) or the class of an expanded clone, and some rows leave it out.

cdr3_aa | cdr3_nt | v_call | cdr3_length | d_call | clone_size | j_call
CASSLQGTGANVLTF | TGTGCCAGCAGCTTACAGGGAACTGGGGCCAACGTCCTGACTTTC | TRBV5-6 | 15 | . | . | TRBJ2-6
CASSPRGESYGYTF | TGTGCCAGCAGCCCGAGGGGAGAAAGCTATGGCTACACCTTC | TRBV7-2 | 14 | . | . | TRBJ1-2
CASSHRAGTSTDTQYF | TGCGCCAGCAGTCACAGGGCCGGCACTAGCACAGATACGCAGTATTTT | TRBV5-1 | 16 | . | . | TRBJ2-3
CASSRTGTSAAYEQYF | TGCGCCAGCAGCCGAACCGGGACTAGCGCTGCCTACGAGCAGTACTTC | TRBV4-1 | 16 | TRBD2 | . | TRBJ2-7
CASSQVPNLSGNTIYF | TGCGCCAGCAGCCAAGTGCCGAACCTCTCTGGAAACACCATATATTTT | TRBV4-1 | 16 | . | . | TRBJ1-3
CASGWSTEAFF | TGTGCCAGCGGATGGAGCACTGAAGCTTTCTTT | TRBV28 | 11 | . | . | TRBJ1-1
CASSDFLSTDTQYF | TGTGCCAGCAGTGATTTCCTGAGCACAGATACGCAGTATTTT | TRBV6-1 | 14 | . | . | TRBJ2-3
CASSPDRAREQYF | TGTGCCAGCAGCCCAGACAGGGCGAGGGAGCAGTACTTC | TRBV7-9 | 13 | TRBD1 | . | TRBJ2-7
CASSLIGQVGANTEAFF | TGCGCCAGCAGCTTGATTGGACAGGTGGGGGCGAACACTGAAGCTTTCTTT | TRBV5-1 | 17 | TRBD1 | few | TRBJ1-1
CASSPTPDGYYEQYF | TGTGCCAGCAGCCCCACGCCGGACGGCTACTACGAGCAGTACTTC | TRBV7-3 | 15 | . | once | TRBJ2-7
CASSESGRLAGGGEQYF | TGTGCCAGCAGTGAATCAGGGAGACTAGCGGGAGGGGGCGAGCAGTACTTC | TRBV25-1 | 17 | TRBD2 | . | TRBJ2-7
CASSHRGGASETQYF | TGTGCCAGCAGTCATAGGGGGGGGGCGTCAGAGACCCAGTACTTC | TRBV25-1 | 15 | . | few | TRBJ2-5
CASSWGYQETQYF | TGTGCCAGCAGCTGGGGGTATCAAGAGACCCAGTACTTC | TRBV11-2 | 13 | . | . | TRBJ2-5
CASSHEGHSGRRPIEQFF | TGTGCCAGCAGCCACGAAGGACATAGCGGGAGAAGGCCCATTGAGCAGTTCTTC | TRBV7-6 | 18 | TRBD2 | . | TRBJ2-1
CASSGRQTFNTEAFF | TGTGCCAGCAGCGGGCGACAGACTTTTAACACTGAAGCTTTCTTT | TRBV2 | 15 | . | . | TRBJ1-1
CASSMWWSGANVLTF | TGTGCCAGTAGTATGTGGTGGTCTGGGGCCAACGTCCTGACTTTC | TRBV19 | 15 | . | . | TRBJ2-6
CASSFGVFTDTQYF | TGTGCCAGCAGCTTTGGGGTTTTCACAGATACGCAGTATTTT | TRBV7-2 | 14 | . | . | TRBJ2-3
CASSQFMTGTGGANYEQYF | TGTGCCAGCAGCCAGTTCATGACCGGGACAGGGGGCGCCAACTACGAGCAGTACTTC | TRBV4-2 | 19 | TRBD1 | . | TRBJ2-7
CASSHPGPQHF | TGTGCCAGCAGTCATCCGGGACCCCAGCATTTT | TRBV28 | 11 | . | . | TRBJ1-5
CASIWQGGNQPQHF | TGTGCCAGCATATGGCAGGGGGGCAATCAGCCCCAGCATTTT | TRBV2 | 14 | TRBD1 | few | TRBJ1-5
CAWTGGRNEQFF | TGTGCCTGGACCGGAGGCCGCAATGAGCAGTTCTTC | TRBV30 | 12 | . | . | TRBJ2-1
CSASQETQYF | TGCAGTGCTAGCCAGGAGACCCAGTACTTC | TRBV20-1 | 10 | . | . | TRBJ2-5
CASSPALGVGSGYNEQFF | TGTGCCAGCAGTCCAGCCCTGGGCGTTGGGAGCGGCTACAATGAGCAGTTCTTC | TRBV28 | 18 | . | . | TRBJ2-1
CASSARGRETQYF | TGTGCCAGCAGCGCCCGAGGGAGGGAGACCCAGTACTTC | TRBV9 | 13 | . | . | TRBJ2-5
CASSPGEGHYGYTF | TGCGCCAGCAGCCCGGGGGAGGGTCACTATGGCTACACCTTC | TRBV5-1 | 14 | . | . | TRBJ1-2
CASSTNYGEQFF | TGTGCCAGCAGTACCAACTATGGTGAGCAGTTCTTC | TRBV27 | 12 | . | . | TRBJ2-1
CASSQEGRPNTEAFF | TGTGCCAGCAGCCAAGAGGGAAGGCCGAACACTGAAGCTTTCTTT | TRBV4-2 | 15 | . | few | TRBJ1-1
CASSLVSLAGVITGELFF | TGTGCCAGCAGCTTAGTATCCCTAGCGGGAGTAATAACCGGGGAGCTGTTTTTT | TRBV7-8 | 18 | TRBD2 | . | TRBJ2-2
CASSPGTGGQGTQYF | TGTGCCAGCTCACCGGGGACAGGGGGCCAGGGAACCCAGTACTTC | TRBV18 | 15 | TRBD1 | . | TRBJ2-5
CASSSPHAGADEQYF | TGTGCCAGCAGTTCTCCCCACGCGGGAGCAGACGAGCAGTACTTC | TRBV28 | 15 | TRBD2 | . | TRBJ2-7
CASSLGPATRKIVYEQYF | TGTGCCAGCAGCTTGGGGCCCGCTACTAGGAAAATCGTCTACGAGCAGTACTTC | TRBV5-5 | 18 | . | . | TRBJ2-7
CASSPFVQGGMNTEAFF | TGTGCCAGCTCCCCGTTTGTACAGGGCGGGATGAACACTGAAGCTTTCTTT | TRBV18 | 17 | . | . | TRBJ1-1
CASSPGTADEKLFF | TGCGCCAGCAGCCCCGGGACAGCCGATGAAAAACTGTTTTTT | TRBV5-1 | 14 | TRBD1 | few | TRBJ1-4
CASSDPGGFNEQFF | TGCGCCAGCAGTGACCCAGGGGGCTTCAATGAGCAGTTCTTC | TRBV10-2 | 14 | TRBD1 | many | TRBJ2-1